This T cell receptor (beta chain) emerged from a study of blood T cell repertoires in COVID-19. At the level of the study: Acute and convalescent COVID-19 specimens originated in the United States, Italy and Spain.

CDR1 and CDR2 from the germline V gene are MNHEY and SMNVEV (reference sequence). The CDR3 covers 15 residues. The ends lost 5 bases at V and 2 bases at J; junction bases unmatched: 7. This table comes from immunoSEQ multiplex PCR, and its TCRdb copy is limited to in-frame clones, with some not included. The sample lists around 160,000 clones; 88% were seen once. Recruits, aged about 18 to 100 years, lived in 25 or so US areas. Each participant's cohort was designated according to participant-reported clinical history. The source is a woman in her 30s with acute COVID-19. The genes are TRBV27 and TRBJ1-2; TRBD1 agrees at 8 bases. Input material: PBMCs or T cells enriched from blood (not recorded which). Here the CDR3 DNA reads TGTGCCAGCAGTATCGGACAGGGATCAAACTATGGCTACACCTTC. Encoded protein: CASSIGQGSNYGYTF.